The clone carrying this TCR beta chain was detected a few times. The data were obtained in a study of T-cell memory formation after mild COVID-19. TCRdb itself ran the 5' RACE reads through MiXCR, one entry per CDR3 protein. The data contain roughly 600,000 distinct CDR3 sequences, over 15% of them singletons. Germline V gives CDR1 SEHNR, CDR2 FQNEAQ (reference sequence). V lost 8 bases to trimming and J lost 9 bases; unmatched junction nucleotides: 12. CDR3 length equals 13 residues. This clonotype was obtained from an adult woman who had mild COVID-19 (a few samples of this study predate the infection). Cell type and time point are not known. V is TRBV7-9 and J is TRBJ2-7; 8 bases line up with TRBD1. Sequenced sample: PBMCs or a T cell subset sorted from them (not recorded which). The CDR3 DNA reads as TGTGCCAGCGCAACAGGGGGAGTCTATGGGCAGTACTTC. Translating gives CASATGGVYGQYF. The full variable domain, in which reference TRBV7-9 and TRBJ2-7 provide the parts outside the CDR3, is DTGVSQNPRHKITKRGQNVTFRCDPISEHNRLYWYRQTLGQGPEFLTYFQNEAQLEKSRLLSDRFSAERPKGSFSTLEIQRTEQGDSAMYLCASATGGVYGQYFGPGTRLTVT.